These 31 T cell receptor beta chains were all obtained from the same sample, sequenced in a study of blood T cell repertoires in COVID-19. TCRdb's table, derived via immunoSEQ multiplex PCR, lists solely in-frame clones and lacks some. Counted here are more than 40,000 clones, 85% to 90% occurring once; the ten biggest clones make up approximately 15%. The sample was peripheral blood. These receptors were taken from a human donor in a cohort sampled during active COVID-19.

The chain recombines TRBV6-2 or TRBV6-3 with TRBJ1-4; 7 bases agree with TRBD1. Trimming at V came to 0 bases and at J to 7 bases, leaving 5 bases not matched to a gene. This CDR3 comprises 15 residues. The germline V gene has CDR1 MNHEY and CDR2 SVGEGT. The CDR3 coding sequence is TGTGCCAGCAGTTACTCACAGGGGTGGGGTGAAAAACTGTTTTTT. It is translated as CASSYSQGWGEKLFF.

The sample holds a few counts of this clone. The genes are TRBV4-1 and TRBJ2-7; TRBD2 matches 9 bases. This CDR3 spans 16 amino acids. V shed 3 bases and J 0 bases; nucleotides not matched to a gene: 6. Per germline, CDR1 MGHRA and CDR2 YSYEKL. The CDR3 DNA sequence: TGCGCCAGCAGCCAGATACTAGCGGGTCCCTCCTACGAGCAGTACTTC. This gives the protein CASSQILAGPSYEQYF.

V gene TRBV30 combines with J gene TRBJ1-1, with D hard to call. Germline V gives CDR1 GTSNPN, CDR2 SVGIG (reference sequence). The V end was cut by 2 bases, the J end by 0 bases, with 13 bases between. The CDR3 consists of 15 residues. CDR3 in amino acids: CAWSNWGGMNTEAFF. In DNA, the CDR3 is TGTGCCTGGAGTAACTGGGGAGGAATGAACACTGAAGCTTTCTTT.

V gene TRBV10-1 combines with J gene TRBJ2-3; tentatively, D is TRBD1 (6 bases). Trimming pared 6 bases from V and 6 bases from J, leaving 28 bases between. The CDR3 spans 18 residues. Germline V gives CDR1 WNHNN, CDR2 SYGVQD (reference sequence). The CDR3 protein is CASSGMGAPGVFTDTQYF. For the CDR3, the DNA is TGCGCCAGCAGCGGAATGGGGGCCCCCGGGGTGTTCACCGATACGCAGTATTTT.

This clone was recorded once. V and J are TRBV29-1 and TRBJ1-4; D unresolved. This CDR3 has 14 residues. The germline CDR1 and CDR2 sequences are SQVTM and ANQGSEA. Trimming removed 7 bases at V and 5 bases at J, with 17 bases between. The CDR3 is CSASHSQKNEKLFF. DNA of the CDR3: TGCAGCGCCTCCCATTCACAGAAAAATGAAAAACTGTTTTTT.

The chain is built from TRBV28 and TRBJ1-1; no clear D gene. Germline CDR1 MDHEN, CDR2 SYDVKM. V lost 8 bases and J lost 13, with 14 bases in between. The CDR3 contains 10 residues. CDR3 protein: CASGDLSVFF. In DNA form, the CDR3 reads TGTGCCAGCGGCGATTTGAGCGTTTTCTTT.

This clone was seen just once. The chain carries TRBV7-2 and TRBJ2-1; no reliable D call. Germline lookup yields CDR1 SGHTA and CDR2 FQGNSA. The CDR3 has 15 amino acids. Trimming cost V 2 bases and J 0 bases, with 8 bases left between them. CDR3 region: CASSLLQSSYNEQFF. In DNA, the CDR3 is TGTGCCAGCAGCTTACTACAGAGCTCCTACAATGAGCAGTTCTTC.

The chain has TRBV4-1 and TRBJ2-5; possible D gene TRBD1, 6 bases. The CDR3 spans 15 residues. CDR1 is MGHRA and CDR2 is YSYEKL in the germline V gene. Deletions cut 2 bases from V and 0 bases from J, with 10 bases between. DNA of the CDR3: TGCGCCAGCAGCCAATATGCAGGGGACCAAGAGACCCAGTACTTC. Residues: CASSQYAGDQETQYF.

This chain uses TRBV28 with TRBJ2-5; the D gene is possibly TRBD1 (6 bases). V was trimmed by 5 bases and J by 5 bases, leaving 24 bases between them. The CDR3 is 17 residues long. Germline assignment: CDR1 MDHEN and CDR2 SYDVKM. The CDR3 sequence: CASSPYGTLGAVETQYF. The CDR3 DNA is TGTGCCAGCAGTCCCTATGGGACACTCGGGGCAGTGGAGACCCAGTACTTC.

This clone appeared a few times. The chain recombines TRBV19 with TRBJ1-5, with 7 bases lining up with TRBD1. Germline CDR1 and CDR2: LNHDA and SQIVND (reference sequence). The length of the CDR3 is 14 residues. Trimming at V came to 9 bases and at J to 0 bases, leaving 5 bases not matched to a gene. This chain's CDR3 is CASRQGYSNQPQHF. The DNA of the CDR3 is TGTGCCAGCCGACAGGGATATAGCAATCAGCCCCAGCATTTT.

The J gene is TRBJ1-2, the V gene TRBV15; TRBD1 might be the D (6 bases). Per germline, CDR1 LNHNV and CDR2 YYDKDF (reference sequence). The V end lost 3 bases, the J end lost 4 bases, and 15 bases lay between the germline ends. CDR3 length: 15 amino acids. The CDR3 DNA sequence: TGTGCCACCAGCAGGAGAAAGCAGGGGACCTATGGCTACACCTTC. Its translation is CATSRRKQGTYGYTF. Based on the CDR3 plus reference TRBV15 and TRBJ1-2, the full variable domain is DAMVIQNPRYQVTQFGKPVTLSCSQTLNHNVMYWYQQKSSQAPKLLFHYYDKDFNNEADTPDNFQSRRPNTSFCFLDIRSPGLGDTAMYLCATSRRKQGTYGYTFGSGTRLTVV.

V is TRBV30 and J is TRBJ1-1; D might be TRBD1 (5 bases). The CDR3 extends over 11 amino acids. In germline, CDR1 is GTSNPN, CDR2 SVGIG (reference sequence). The V end lost 4 bases, the J end lost 3 bases, and 6 bases lay between the germline ends. Here the CDR3 DNA reads TGTGCCTGGAACAGGTACACTGAAGCTTTCTTT. Its translation: CAWNRYTEAFF.

The chain employs TRBV7-2 and TRBJ1-2, with D maybe TRBD1 (5 bases). The length of the CDR3 is 14 residues. Germline V lookup: CDR1 SGHTA, CDR2 FQGNSA. The V end lost 1 base, the J end lost 8 bases, and 14 bases lay between the germline ends. The CDR3 nucleotides are TGTGCCAGCAGCTTAGGTGGGCAGGGCGCGGGCTACACCTTC. This translates into CASSLGGQGAGYTF.

The chain has TRBV7-2 and TRBJ1-3, with D maybe TRBD1 (6 bases). This CDR3 is 15 amino acids long. Germline V gene lookup returns CDR1 SGHTA and CDR2 FQGNSA. Trimming cost V 5 bases and J 4 bases, with 15 bases left between them. The CDR3 spells CASSPGVGGGNTIYF. CDR3 coding DNA: TGTGCCAGCAGCCCCGGGGTAGGGGGAGGAAACACCATATATTTT. Supplemented by reference TRBV7-2 and TRBJ1-3, the full variable domain reads GAGVSQSPSNKVTEKGKDVELRCDPISGHTALYWYRQSLGQGLEFLIYFQGNSAPDKSGLPSDRFSAERTGGSVSTLTIQRTQQEDSAVYLCASSPGVGGGNTIYFGEGSWLTVV.

V is TRBV10-3 and J is TRBJ2-7; 10 bases line up with TRBD1. From germline, CDR1 is ENHRY and CDR2 SYGVKD. Trimming cost V 7 bases and J 0 bases; bases outside gene matches: 3. The CDR3 contains 14 residues. The CDR3 spells CAIKGQGNSYEQYF. The CDR3 coding sequence is TGTGCCATCAAGGGACAGGGGAACTCCTACGAGCAGTACTTC.

The V gene is TRBV10-3, the J gene TRBJ1-4, with D possibly matching TRBD1 (5 bases). The CDR3 is 13 residues long. The germline CDR1 and CDR2 sequences are ENHRY and SYGVKD. Trimming shortened V by 6 bases and J by 2 bases, and 7 bases separated the two germline ends. CDR3 loop: CAIRQDTNEKLFF. Written as DNA, the CDR3 is TGTGCCATCAGACAGGATACTAATGAAAAACTGTTTTTT.

V and J are TRBV12-5 and TRBJ2-3; TRBD2 aligns across 14 bases. The germline V gene has CDR1 LGHNT and CDR2 FRNRAP. The ends lost 4 bases at V and 5 bases at J; junction bases unmatched: 8. The length of the CDR3 is 17 residues. CDR3 in amino acids: CASGSPQTSGGGDTQYF. Here the CDR3 DNA reads TGTGCTAGTGGTTCCCCCCAGACTAGCGGGGGGGGAGATACGCAGTATTTT.

The gene calls are TRBV19 and TRBJ2-2; possibly TRBD1 for D (6 bases). This CDR3 is built from 14 residues. Between the trimmed V and J ends, which lost 7 bases and 7 bases, there was a span of 16 bases. Germline lookup yields CDR1 LNHDA and CDR2 SQIVND (reference sequence). The CDR3 protein is CASTHQGLGGELFF. The DNA for the CDR3 is TGTGCCAGTACCCACCAGGGGTTAGGCGGGGAGCTGTTTTTT.

The V call is TRBV5-1, the J call TRBJ1-1, with a tentative D call TRBD1 (6 bases). Looked up from germline, CDR1 is SGHRS and CDR2 is YFSETQ. The V end was cut by 5 bases, the J end by 7 bases, with 15 bases between. The CDR3 consists of 13 residues. This chain's CDR3 is CASSRGGEGEAFF. CDR3 nucleotides: TGCGCCAGCAGTCGCGGGGGCGAGGGTGAAGCTTTCTTT.

The V and J genes are TRBV19 and TRBJ1-2; TRBD1 aligns across 7 bases. The germline V gene has CDR1 LNHDA and CDR2 SQIVND (reference sequence). After removal of 3 bases from V and 4 bases from J, the junction contained 5 bases not matched to a gene. CDR3 length: 14 amino acids. CDR3 nucleotides: TGTGCCAGTAGTATTGGGTCAGGGGGCTATGGCTACACCTTC. This encodes CASSIGSGGYGYTF. The full variable domain, with the rest looked up from reference TRBV19 and TRBJ1-2, is DGGITQSPKYLFRKEGQNVTLSCEQNLNHDAMYWYRQDPGQGLRLIYYSQIVNDFQKGDIAEGYSVSREKKESFPLTVTSAQKNPTAFYLCASSIGSGGYGYTFGSGTRLTVV.

The rearrangement uses TRBV7-9 and TRBJ1-3; D may be TRBD1 (6 bases). The CDR3 totals 16 residues. V was cut by 4 bases and J by 0 bases, with 13 bases left in between. Per the germline V gene, CDR1 is SEHNR and CDR2 is FQNEAQ (reference sequence). The CDR3 sequence: CASSSGQLSSGNTIYF. The CDR3 nucleotides read TGTGCCAGCAGCTCGGGACAACTGAGCTCTGGAAACACCATATATTTT.

V is TRBV15 and J is TRBJ1-5, with D maybe TRBD1 (5 bases). Germline V CDR1 and CDR2: LNHNV, YYDKDF (reference sequence). This CDR3 region has 15 residues. V shed 5 bases and J shed 1 base, with 12 bases lying between them. The CDR3 reads CATSLERGSNQPQHF. The DNA of the CDR3 is TGTGCCACCAGCCTCGAAAGGGGAAGCAATCAGCCCCAGCATTTT. Full variable domain (outside the CDR3, taken from reference TRBV15 and TRBJ1-5): DAMVIQNPRYQVTQFGKPVTLSCSQTLNHNVMYWYQQKSSQAPKLLFHYYDKDFNNEADTPDNFQSRRPNTSFCFLDIRSPGLGDTAMYLCATSLERGSNQPQHFGDGTRLSIL.

The chain combines TRBV19 with TRBJ2-3, with 7 bases identical to TRBD1. The germline CDR1 and CDR2 sequences are LNHDA and SQIVND (reference sequence). V was pared by 3 bases and J by 9 bases, with 12 bases of the junction left unmatched. The CDR3 length is 15 residues. The CDR3 coding sequence is TGTGCCAGTAGTATCCCGGACAGGATCGCGAGCACGCAGTATTTT. Amino acid sequence: CASSIPDRIASTQYF.

V gene TRBV5-5 combines with J gene TRBJ2-1; TRBD1 agrees at 8 bases. V lost 3 bases and J lost 2; bases outside the gene matches: 4. The CDR3 is 15 amino acids. Per the germline V gene, CDR1 is SGHKS and CDR2 is YYEKEE (reference sequence). This CDR3 reads CASSSGQGPYNEQFF. In nucleotides, the CDR3 is TGTGCCAGCAGCTCCGGACAGGGTCCCTACAATGAGCAGTTCTTC.

The chain links TRBV30 to TRBJ2-2, with 8 bases fitting TRBD2. Germline-derived CDR1 and CDR2 are GTSNPN and SVGIG (reference sequence). Trimming cost V 1 base and J 4 bases; bases outside gene matches: 5. The CDR3 spans 15 residues. In nucleotides, the CDR3 is TGTGCCTGGAGTGGAGACGGGGGGGCCACCGGGGAGCTGTTTTTT. It yields the protein CAWSGDGGATGELFF.

This chain uses TRBV9 with TRBJ2-7; perhaps TRBD1 as D (6 bases). The V end lost 0 bases, the J end lost 3 bases, and 16 bases lay between the germline ends. The CDR3 consists of 16 residues. CDR1 is SGDLS, CDR2 YYNGEE, per germline. The DNA of the CDR3 is TGTGCCAGCAGCGTAGGAGGAACAGGGACCCACTACGAGCAGTACTTC. Amino acids: CASSVGGTGTHYEQYF. The variable domain in full, with the rest retrieved from reference TRBV9 and TRBJ2-7, is DSGVTQTPKHLITATGQRVTLRCSPRSGDLSVYWYQQSLDQGLQFLIQYYNGEERAKGNILERFSAQQFPDLHSELNLSSLELGDSALYFCASSVGGTGTHYEQYFGPGTRLTVT.

The genes are TRBV4-1 and TRBJ1-1, with a tentative D call TRBD1 (5 bases). CDR1 MGHRA and CDR2 YSYEKL come from the germline V gene. The CDR3 is made up of 15 amino acids. With 3 bases removed from V and 1 base from J, the gap between germline ends came to 12 bases. In DNA, the CDR3 is TGCGCCAGCAGCCATACCGTCAGGGCGAACACTGAAGCTTTCTTT. Its protein product is CASSHTVRANTEAFF.

The J gene is TRBJ2-3, the V gene TRBV9; 10 bases are shared with TRBD2. The CDR3 is made up of 15 amino acids. CDR1 is SGDLS, CDR2 YYNGEE, per germline. Trimming took 4 bases from V and 3 from J; bases not matched to a gene: 5. This CDR3 is CASSSSGRGTDTQYF. For the CDR3, the DNA is TGTGCCAGCAGCTCTAGCGGGAGAGGAACAGATACGCAGTATTTT.

V and J are TRBV3-1 (or the pseudogene TRBV3-2) and TRBJ2-2; no clear D gene. Germline CDR1 reads LGHDT; CDR2 reads YNNKEL (reference sequence). The CDR3 covers 15 residues. Trimming pared 2 bases from V and 0 bases from J, leaving 7 bases between. The CDR3 bases are TGTGCCAGCAGCCAATCGGGTGCGAACACCGGGGAGCTGTTTTTT. As protein: CASSQSGANTGELFF.

Within the sample, this clone is medium-sized (0.01 to 0.1%). This chain links TRBV10-2 with TRBJ2-1, with a tentative D call TRBD2 (6 bases). CDR1 is WSHSY, CDR2 SAAADI, per germline. The CDR3 covers 15 residues. With 5 bases removed from V and 0 bases from J, the gap between germline ends came to 11 bases. This CDR3 reads CASSLADPSYNEQFF. CDR3 DNA: TGCGCCAGCAGTTTAGCGGACCCCTCCTACAATGAGCAGTTCTTC.

The chain employs TRBV27 and TRBJ2-2, with D tentatively TRBD2 (6 bases). The CDR3 spans 16 residues. V was cut by 3 bases and J by 6 bases, with 17 bases left in between. Germline V CDR1 and CDR2: MNHEY, SMNVEV (reference sequence). CDR3 bases: TGTGCCAGCAGTTTGGTGGGACGGAGGGACGCCGGGGAGCTGTTTTTT. It codes for CASSLVGRRDAGELFF.